Each of the 30 T cell receptor beta chains below was sequenced from the same sample in a study of blood T cell repertoires in COVID-19. The protocol was immunoSEQ multiplex PCR, while the TCRdb copy is restricted to in-frame clones and leaves out a portion. The table records 130,000 to 150,000 clones, under 85% of them present only once. The sequenced material came from peripheral blood. Every receptor here comes from a woman older than 75 in a cohort sampled during active or convalescent COVID-19.

This chain uses TRBV5-5 with TRBJ1-2; 7 bases align to TRBD1. Germline CDR1 reads SGHKS; CDR2 reads YYEKEE (reference sequence). The CDR3 runs 15 residues. Trimming at V came to 5 bases and at J to 8 bases, leaving 15 bases not matched to a gene. CDR3 protein: CASSLLQGVTRGYTF. CDR3 coding DNA: TGTGCCAGCAGTTTGCTCCAGGGGGTAACTCGGGGCTACACCTTC.

The V gene is TRBV21-1, the J gene TRBJ2-3; TRBD1, the D gene given by the table, was not confirmed from the DNA. TRBV21-1 is shown as a pseudogene. CDR3 length: 16 amino acids. CDR3 sequence: CASSLEGGRGLDTQYF. For the CDR3, the DNA is TGTGCCAGCAGCCTCGAAGGGGGAAGGGGTTTGGATACGCAGTATTTT.

The chain recombines TRBV13 with TRBJ2-5; D unresolved. The germline CDR1 and CDR2 sequences are PRHDT and FYEKMQ (reference sequence). V lost 0 bases and J lost 5, with 7 bases in between. CDR3 length: 13 residues. The CDR3 DNA follows: TGTGCCAGCAGCTTAGGATTTTCGGAGACCCAGTACTTC. This translates into CASSLGFSETQYF.

J is TRBJ2-7 and V is TRBV9, with 9 bases identical to TRBD2. With V trimmed by 0 bases and J by 6 bases, 7 bases remained unmatched. Germline V gene sequence: CDR1 SGDLS, CDR2 YYNGEE. This CDR3 is built from 15 residues. CDR3 bases: TGTGCCAGCAGCGTAGGACGCGGGGGGGCGGGCGAGCAGTACTTC. This codes for CASSVGRGGAGEQYF.

The chain links TRBV5-1 to TRBJ2-2; TRBD1 agrees at 9 bases. From germline, CDR1 is SGHRS and CDR2 YFSETQ. The length of the CDR3 is 15 residues. V shed 7 bases, J shed 4 bases, and the junction held 8 bases outside the gene matches. The CDR3 region is CASFLGQGSTGELFF. CDR3 bases: TGCGCCAGCTTTCTAGGACAGGGGTCCACCGGGGAGCTGTTTTTT. The full variable domain, in which reference TRBV5-1 and TRBJ2-2 provide the parts outside the CDR3, is KAGVTQTPRYLIKTRGQQVTLSCSPISGHRSVSWYQQTPGQGLQFLFEYFSETQRNKGNFPGRFSGRQFSNSRSEMNVSTLELGDSALYLCASFLGQGSTGELFFGEGSRLTVL.

The J gene is TRBJ2-5, the V gene TRBV5-1; D possibly corresponds to TRBD2 (5 bases). V was trimmed by 2 bases and J by 2 bases, leaving 22 bases between them. CDR3 length equals 18 residues. CDR1 is SGHRS and CDR2 is YFSETQ in the germline V gene. In nucleotides, the CDR3 is TGCGCCAGCAGCTTCTCGGGTAGAGTGGAGGTGCAACAAGAGACCCAGTACTTC. Its protein product is CASSFSGRVEVQQETQYF.

This chain uses TRBV15 with TRBJ1-6; TRBD1 aligns across 8 bases. Germline V lookup: CDR1 LNHNV, CDR2 YYDKDF (reference sequence). V shed 1 base, J shed 7 bases, and the junction held 3 bases outside the gene matches. The CDR3 consists of 15 residues. The CDR3 nucleotides read TGTGCCACCAGCAGAGTGACAGGGGAGAATTCACCCCTCCACTTT. Translating gives CATSRVTGENSPLHF.

This clone was counted once. The chain joins TRBV18 to TRBJ1-4; 10 bases line up with TRBD1. In germline, CDR1 is KGHSH, CDR2 LQKENI. This CDR3 has 17 amino acids. Germline trimming cut 3 bases from V and 2 bases from J; bases unmatched to any gene: 6. The CDR3 region has the DNA TGTGCCAGCTCACCGGGACAGGGGCTTACCACTAATGAAAAACTGTTTTTT. It encodes CASSPGQGLTTNEKLFF.

There are a few counts of this clone. The chain recombines TRBV13 with TRBJ2-7, with D perhaps matching TRBD1 (5 bases). The CDR3 is 15 residues long. The ends were cut back, 4 bases at V and 2 bases at J, with 15 bases in the middle. Germline V gene sequence: CDR1 PRHDT, CDR2 FYEKMQ (reference sequence). The DNA for the CDR3 is TGTGCCAGCAGCTCCGCCGCCCAGGGCACCTACGAGCAGTACTTC. It codes for CASSSAAQGTYEQYF.

The rearrangement uses TRBV19 and TRBJ1-5; 7 bases fit TRBD1. Germline loops: CDR1 LNHDA, CDR2 SQIVND (reference sequence). This CDR3 contains 14 residues. The J segment lost 3 bases and the V segment lost 5 bases, leaving 4 bases of the junction unmatched. The chain's CDR3 is CASSAGQVNQPQHF. CDR3 nucleotides: TGTGCCAGTAGTGCCGGACAGGTCAATCAGCCCCAGCATTTT. The variable domain in full, with the rest retrieved from reference TRBV19 and TRBJ1-5, is DGGITQSPKYLFRKEGQNVTLSCEQNLNHDAMYWYRQDPGQGLRLIYYSQIVNDFQKGDIAEGYSVSREKKESFPLTVTSAQKNPTAFYLCASSAGQVNQPQHFGDGTRLSIL.

Comment on this clone: This CDR3 is also generated by other DNA sequences in the sample. This rearrangement joins TRBV7-3 to TRBJ2-3, with a weak D call TRBD1 (6 bases). The CDR3 sequence is 13 residues long. CDR1 is SGHTA and CDR2 is FQGTGA in the germline V gene. The V end was cut by 3 bases, the J end by 6 bases, with 10 bases between. This chain's CDR3 is CASSLGRGDTQYF. CDR3 sequence (DNA): TGTGCCAGCAGCTTGGGCAGGGGCGATACGCAGTATTTT.

V is TRBV5-1 and J is TRBJ1-6; 8 positions match TRBD1. The CDR3 has 16 residues. V shed 4 bases and J 6 bases; nucleotides not matched to a gene: 9. Germline V gene lookup returns CDR1 SGHRS and CDR2 YFSETQ. CDR3 in DNA: TGCGCCAGCAGCGGGAACCCGGGACAGGCTAATTCACCCCTCCACTTT. Amino acid sequence: CASSGNPGQANSPLHF.

The chain carries TRBV19 and TRBJ1-4; D possibly corresponds to TRBD1 (5 bases). CDR3 length equals 17 residues. Germline CDR1 and CDR2: LNHDA and SQIVND (reference sequence). V was clipped by 3 bases and J by 4 bases, with 18 bases between them. CDR3 amino acids: CASSIPSRGGVNEKLFF. CDR3 DNA sequence: TGTGCCAGTAGTATCCCCTCAAGGGGCGGAGTTAATGAAAAACTGTTTTTT.

The chain recombines TRBV20-1 with TRBJ2-5; TRBD1 aligns across 7 bases. CDR3 length equals 10 residues. CDR1 is DFQATT and CDR2 is SNEGSKA in the germline V gene (reference sequence). J lost 9 bases, V lost 5 bases, and 3 bases had no gene match. The CDR3 protein is CSAEQGSQYF. CDR3 in DNA: TGCAGTGCTGAACAGGGGTCCCAGTACTTC.

V and J are TRBV6-2 or TRBV6-3 and TRBJ1-2, with a possible D match to TRBD1 (5 bases). This CDR3 spans 13 amino acids. Germline CDR1 MNHEY, CDR2 SVGEGT. V was shortened by 2 bases and J by 8 bases, with 12 bases between the two germline ends. CDR3 amino acids: CASSYRGVSGYTF. DNA for the CDR3: TGTGCCAGCAGTTACCGGGGGGTTTCCGGCTACACCTTC.

The chain links TRBV5-6 to TRBJ1-4, with D maybe TRBD1 (6 bases). Germline assignment: CDR1 SGHDT and CDR2 YYEEEE. Trimming left V 4 bases short and J 7 bases short, with 14 bases between. This CDR3 has 14 residues. The CDR3 coding sequence is TGTGCCAGCAGCGTACCGGGACAACCTGAAAAACTGTTTTTT. It encodes CASSVPGQPEKLFF.

The CDR3 DNA reads as TGTGCCAGTATGGGGGCAGGGGGCTATGGCTACACCTTC. It codes for CASMGAGGYGYTF. V gene TRBV19 combines with J gene TRBJ1-2, with 7 positions matching TRBD1. V trimming: 7 bases; J trimming: 4 bases; junction bases outside the gene matches: 6. This CDR3 has 13 residues. Germline-derived CDR1 and CDR2 are LNHDA and SQIVND (reference sequence).

CDR3 sequence reads: CASSLGTGVQGEQYV. The CDR3 DNA reads as TGTGCCAGCAGCTTGGGGACAGGGGTTCAAGGCGAGCAGTACGTC. The rearrangement uses TRBV7-9 and TRBJ2-7, with TRBD1 matching 10 bases. CDR1 is SEHNR, CDR2 FQNEAQ, per germline (reference sequence). The CDR3 is 15 amino acids. V was clipped by 3 bases and J by 6 bases; unmatched bases: 8.

V usage is TRBV6-5 and J usage is TRBJ1-2, with a weak D call TRBD1 (5 bases). The CDR3 contains 15 residues. The V gene lost 4 bases and the J gene lost 13 bases, with 25 bases spanning the gap. Looked up from germline, CDR1 is MNHEY and CDR2 is SVGAGI. The DNA of the CDR3 is TGTGCCAGCAGTTCAAACACCAGGGTTGAAGGGAAAGCCACCTTC. Its translation: CASSSNTRVEGKATF.

The table lists this clone with a few counts. In nucleotides, the CDR3 is TGTGCCAGCACTTCAGATGAAAAACTGTTTTTT. Protein sequence: CASTSDEKLFF. V usage is TRBV6-5 and J usage is TRBJ1-4; D unresolved. Germline assignment: CDR1 MNHEY and CDR2 SVGAGI. Trimming left V 7 bases short and J 6 bases short, with 6 bases between. The CDR3 is made up of 11 amino acids.

The V and J genes are TRBV7-2 and TRBJ2-3, with 10 positions matching TRBD2. Germline assignment: CDR1 SGHTA and CDR2 FQGNSA. V dropped 6 bases and J dropped 3; count of bases not matched to a gene: 9. The CDR3 contains 16 residues. Here the CDR3 reads CASRLQAGGRTDTQYF. CDR3 sequence (DNA): TGTGCCAGCAGACTCCAAGCGGGGGGGCGAACAGATACGCAGTATTTT.

The J gene is TRBJ2-1, the V gene TRBV18; TRBD1 matches at 9 bases. The germline gives CDR1 KGHSH, CDR2 LQKENI. The V segment lost 5 bases and the J segment 1 base; nucleotides outside the gene matches: 9. The CDR3 has 17 amino acids. DNA of the CDR3: TGTGCCAGCTCATTCGGGCAGGACAGGGGATCCTACAATGAGCAGTTCTTC. This translates into CASSFGQDRGSYNEQFF.

The gene calls are TRBV6-4 and TRBJ2-2, with 9 bases aligning to TRBD2. This CDR3 contains 18 residues. Germline V gene sequence: CDR1 MRHNA, CDR2 SNTAGT. V lost 4 bases and J lost 1; bases outside the gene matches: 10. For the CDR3, the DNA is TGTGCCAGCAGTGTAAAAGCTAGCGGGGAACTGAACACCGGGGAGCTGTTTTTT. Protein: CASSVKASGELNTGELFF.

The chain employs TRBV19 and TRBJ1-6; D unresolved. The CDR3 is made up of 15 amino acids. Germline CDR1 LNHDA, CDR2 SQIVND (reference sequence). V shed 3 bases and J shed 4 bases, with 10 bases lying between them. The CDR3 reads CASSIKQRYNSPLHF. CDR3 DNA: TGTGCCAGTAGTATCAAACAGAGATATAATTCACCCCTCCACTTT.

The chain carries TRBV7-2 and TRBJ1-1; D gene unclear. The germline V gene has CDR1 SGHTA and CDR2 FQGNSA. This CDR3 contains 15 residues. The germline V and J ends were trimmed by 1 base and 0 bases, with 9 bases remaining between them. The CDR3 protein is CASSLGATVNTEAFF. In DNA form, the CDR3 reads TGTGCCAGCAGCTTAGGGGCAACAGTGAACACTGAAGCTTTCTTT.

The chain uses TRBV28 and TRBJ2-2, with 7 bases matching TRBD1. V was clipped by 8 bases and J by 3 bases; unmatched bases: 9. The CDR3 is 15 residues long. CDR1 is MDHEN and CDR2 is SYDVKM in the germline V gene. The CDR3 coding sequence is TGTGCCAGCCGTCCGGGACAGCTTTACACCGGGGAGCTGTTTTTT. Translating gives CASRPGQLYTGELFF.

The CDR3, as DNA: TGTGCCAGCAGCTTAGGTGTCGGTGAAAAACTGTTTTTT. This sequence encodes CASSLGVGEKLFF. V is TRBV7-3 and J is TRBJ1-4; D is ambiguous. Germline-derived CDR1 and CDR2 are SGHTA and FQGTGA. The V end was cut by 2 bases, the J end by 7 bases, with 8 bases between. The CDR3 consists of 13 residues. Looking up the rest from reference TRBV7-3 and TRBJ1-4 gives the full variable domain: GAGVSQTPSNKVTEKGKYVELRCDPISGHTALYWYRQSLGQGPEFLIYFQGTGAADDSGLPNDRFFAVRPEGSVSTLKIQRTERGDSAVYLCASSLGVGEKLFFGSGTQLSVL.

This clone has a single count. J is TRBJ2-1 and V is TRBV11-2, with D tentatively TRBD1 (6 bases). V was cut by 2 bases and J by 8 bases, with 13 bases left in between. The CDR3 loop spans 14 amino acids. Per the germline V gene, CDR1 is SGHAT and CDR2 is FQNNGV. DNA of the CDR3: TGTGCCAGCAGCTTACGTTTACAGGGTTATGAGCAGTTCTTC. Amino acid sequence: CASSLRLQGYEQFF.

The chain uses TRBV27 and TRBJ2-7, with 10 positions matching TRBD2. Germline loops: CDR1 MNHEY, CDR2 SMNVEV (reference sequence). CDR3 length: 18 amino acids. The junction had 17 bases not matched to a gene; V was cut back by 6 bases and J by 3 bases. Written as DNA, the CDR3 is TGTGCCAGCAGGAAGGGCGGGAATCTAAGACTAGCGGGCTACGAGCAGTACGTC. It is translated as CASRKGGNLRLAGYEQYV.

The chain is built from TRBV19 and TRBJ1-1; no reliable D call. The CDR3 has 12 amino acids. Germline values: CDR1 LNHDA, CDR2 SQIVND (reference sequence). The V end was cut by 10 bases, the J end by 5 bases, with 14 bases between. In DNA form, the CDR3 reads TGTGCCACCCATGGAGGGTATACTGAAGCTTTCTTT. This codes for CATHGGYTEAFF.